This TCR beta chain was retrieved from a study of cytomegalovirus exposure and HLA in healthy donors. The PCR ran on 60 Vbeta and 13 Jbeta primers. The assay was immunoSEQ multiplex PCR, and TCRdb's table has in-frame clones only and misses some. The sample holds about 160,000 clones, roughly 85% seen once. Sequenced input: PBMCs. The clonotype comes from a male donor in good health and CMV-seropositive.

The CDR3 nucleotides are TGTGCCAGCAGCGCCGCGACTAGCGGGAGATACGAGCAGTACTTC. Protein: CASSAATSGRYEQYF. This rearrangement joins TRBV9 to TRBJ2-7; 12 positions match TRBD2. CDR1 and CDR2 from the germline V gene are SGDLS and YYNGEE. J was trimmed by 4 bases and V by 3 bases; bases with no gene match: 5. This CDR3 is 15 amino acids long. The full variable domain, completed using reference TRBV9 and TRBJ2-7, is DSGVTQTPKHLITATGQRVTLRCSPRSGDLSVYWYQQSLDQGLQFLIQYYNGEERAKGNILERFSAQQFPDLHSELNLSSLELGDSALYFCASSAATSGRYEQYFGPGTRLTVT.